This T cell receptor (beta chain) came from a study of T cell changes during pregnancy in multiple sclerosis. Per the germline V gene, CDR1 is MNHEY and CDR2 is SMNVEV (reference sequence). The CDR3 runs 13 residues. V was trimmed by 5 bases and J by 3 bases, leaving 7 bases between them. The repertoire was sequenced with immunoSEQ multiplex PCR; TCRdb's copy has only in-frame clones and lacks some. The sample has 30,000 to 45,000 clones; roughly 91% are singletons. This rearrangement joins TRBV27 to TRBJ2-2; D is unclear. The sequence came from a female donor in good health, enrolled as a control in a pregnancy study. The sample consisted of CD4+ T cells from peripheral blood mononuclear cells, taken in the second trimester of pregnancy. In nucleotides, the CDR3 is TGTGCCAGCAGTAACCGGGACACCGGGGAGCTGTTTTTT. As protein: CASSNRDTGELFF.